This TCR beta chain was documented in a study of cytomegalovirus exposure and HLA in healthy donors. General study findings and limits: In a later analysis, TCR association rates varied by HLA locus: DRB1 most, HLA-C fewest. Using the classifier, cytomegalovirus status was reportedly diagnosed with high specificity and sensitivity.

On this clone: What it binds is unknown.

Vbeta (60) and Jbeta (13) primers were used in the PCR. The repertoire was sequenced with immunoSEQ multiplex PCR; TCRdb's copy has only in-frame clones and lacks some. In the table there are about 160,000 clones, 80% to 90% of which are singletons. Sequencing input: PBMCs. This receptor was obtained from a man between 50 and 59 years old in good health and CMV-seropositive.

The CDR3 bases are TGCGCCAGCACCCCGGGAGGGCATAACGAGCAGTACTTC. Residues: CASTPGGHNEQYF. V usage is TRBV10-2 and J usage is TRBJ2-7; 8 bases line up with TRBD2. The V gene end was trimmed by 7 bases and the J gene end by 5 bases; junction bases not matched to a gene: 7. Germline loops: CDR1 WSHSY, CDR2 SAAADI. This CDR3 comprises 13 residues.